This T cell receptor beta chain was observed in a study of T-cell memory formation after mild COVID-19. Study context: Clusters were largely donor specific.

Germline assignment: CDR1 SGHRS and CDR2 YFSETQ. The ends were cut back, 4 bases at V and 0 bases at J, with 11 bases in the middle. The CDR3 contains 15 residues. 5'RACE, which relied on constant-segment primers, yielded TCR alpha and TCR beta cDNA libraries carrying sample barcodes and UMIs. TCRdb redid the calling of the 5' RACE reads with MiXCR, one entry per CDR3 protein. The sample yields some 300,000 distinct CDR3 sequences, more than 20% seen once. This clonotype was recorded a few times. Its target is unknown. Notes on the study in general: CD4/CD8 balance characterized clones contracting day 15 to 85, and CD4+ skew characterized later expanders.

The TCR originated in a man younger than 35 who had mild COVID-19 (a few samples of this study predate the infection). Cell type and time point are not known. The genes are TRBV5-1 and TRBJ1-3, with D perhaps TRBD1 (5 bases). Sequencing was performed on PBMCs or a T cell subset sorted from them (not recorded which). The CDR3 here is CASSLGRPSGNTIYF. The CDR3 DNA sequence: TGCGCCAGCAGCCTGGGACGGCCCTCTGGAAACACCATATATTTT.